This is a list of T cell receptor beta chains from one sample in a study of identical twins. TCRdb called the 5' RACE reads again in MiXCR, with one record for every CDR3 protein. The table has a few hundred thousand distinct CDR3 sequences, less than 20% seen once. The sequenced material came from naive T cells sorted from blood. The receptors originated from a man in his forties or fifties in good health. CDR3s include the opening cysteine and the closing phenylalanine or tryptophan. A D gene is named only where the DNA matches it firmly. A row's size may be missing; if present it is once, few, many or a size class.

TRBJ2-2 | TRBD2 | 15 | TRBV12-3/TRBV12-4 | . | CASSLSGSITGELFF | TGTGCCAGCAGTTTGAGCGGGAGTATCACCGGGGAGCTGTTTTTT
TRBJ2-7 | . | 15 | TRBV4-1 | . | CASSQLLAGPYEQYF | TGCGCCAGCAGCCAACTACTAGCAGGGCCCTACGAGCAGTACTTC
TRBJ1-4 | TRBD1 | 13 | TRBV6-1 | many | CASARDSNEKLFF | TGTGCCAGTGCTCGGGACAGTAATGAAAAACTGTTTTTT
TRBJ2-5 | TRBD1 | 16 | TRBV5-4 | . | CASSLATGGIQETQYF | TGTGCCAGCAGCTTGGCGACAGGGGGAATCCAAGAGACCCAGTACTTC
TRBJ2-5 | . | 17 | TRBV4-2 | few | CASSQDPSGRFQETQYF | TGTGCCAGCAGCCAAGATCCTTCGGGACGCTTTCAAGAGACCCAGTACTTC
TRBJ1-2 | . | 14 | TRBV27 | . | CASSQGSGHGGYTF | TGTGCCAGCAGTCAAGGATCGGGTCATGGGGGCTACACCTTC
TRBJ2-5 | . | 16 | TRBV6-5 | many | CASSYSRSGGGETQYF | TGTGCCAGCAGTTACTCTCGATCGGGCGGCGGGGAGACCCAGTACTTC
TRBJ2-1 | TRBD2 | 18 | TRBV9 | many | CASSTTSGSALSYNEQFF | TGTGCCAGCAGCACGACTAGCGGGAGTGCCCTCTCCTACAATGAGCAGTTCTTC
TRBJ2-1 | TRBD1 | 15 | TRBV12-3/TRBV12-4 | few | CASSSRDRAYNEQFF | TGTGCCAGCAGTTCTCGGGACAGGGCATACAATGAGCAGTTCTTC
TRBJ2-7 | TRBD1 | 15 | TRBV9 | . | CASSIGGQGSYEQYF | TGTGCCAGCAGCATTGGTGGACAGGGTTCCTACGAGCAGTACTTC